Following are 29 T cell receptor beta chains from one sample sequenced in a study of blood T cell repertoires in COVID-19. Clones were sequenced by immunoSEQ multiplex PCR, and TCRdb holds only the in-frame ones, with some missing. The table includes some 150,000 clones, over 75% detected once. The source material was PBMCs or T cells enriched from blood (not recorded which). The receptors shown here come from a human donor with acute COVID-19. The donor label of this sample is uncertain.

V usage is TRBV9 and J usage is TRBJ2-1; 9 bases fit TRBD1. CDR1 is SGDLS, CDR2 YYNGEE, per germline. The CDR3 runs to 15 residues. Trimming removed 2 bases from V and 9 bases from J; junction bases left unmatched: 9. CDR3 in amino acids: CASSVGTGNGGEQFF. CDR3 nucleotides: TGTGCCAGCAGCGTCGGGACAGGGAATGGGGGTGAGCAGTTCTTC.

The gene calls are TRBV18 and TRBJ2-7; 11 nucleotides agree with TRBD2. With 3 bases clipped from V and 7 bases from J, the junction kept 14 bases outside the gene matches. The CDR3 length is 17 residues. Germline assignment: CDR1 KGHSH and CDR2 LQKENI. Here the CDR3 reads CASSPPPSGGRLLEQYF. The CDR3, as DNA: TGTGCCAGCTCACCCCCTCCTAGCGGGGGGAGGCTTTTAGAGCAGTACTTC.

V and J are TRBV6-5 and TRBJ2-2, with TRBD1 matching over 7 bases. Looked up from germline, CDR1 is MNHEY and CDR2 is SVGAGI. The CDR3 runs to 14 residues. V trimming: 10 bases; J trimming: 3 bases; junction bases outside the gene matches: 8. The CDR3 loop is CATPTGLDTGELFF. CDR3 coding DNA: TGTGCCACCCCGACAGGGTTGGACACCGGGGAGCTGTTTTTT.

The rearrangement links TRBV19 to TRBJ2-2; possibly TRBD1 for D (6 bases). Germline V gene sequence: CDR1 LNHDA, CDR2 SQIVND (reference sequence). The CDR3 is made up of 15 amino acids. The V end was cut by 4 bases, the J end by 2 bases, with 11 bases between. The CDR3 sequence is CASSTAGANTGELFF. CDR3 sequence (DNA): TGTGCCAGTAGTACTGCAGGGGCCAACACCGGGGAGCTGTTTTTT.

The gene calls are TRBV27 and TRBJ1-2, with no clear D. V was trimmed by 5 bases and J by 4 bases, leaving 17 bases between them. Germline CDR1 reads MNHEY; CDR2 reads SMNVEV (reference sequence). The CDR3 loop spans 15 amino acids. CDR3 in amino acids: CASSRGPGGPYGYTF. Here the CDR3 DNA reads TGTGCCAGCAGTCGCGGTCCCGGCGGTCCCTATGGCTACACCTTC.

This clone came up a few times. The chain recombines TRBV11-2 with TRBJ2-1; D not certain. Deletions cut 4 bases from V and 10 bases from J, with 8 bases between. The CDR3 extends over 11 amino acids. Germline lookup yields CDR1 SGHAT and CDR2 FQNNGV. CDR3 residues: CASSSHGEQFF. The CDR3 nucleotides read TGTGCCAGCAGCTCCCACGGGGAGCAGTTCTTC.

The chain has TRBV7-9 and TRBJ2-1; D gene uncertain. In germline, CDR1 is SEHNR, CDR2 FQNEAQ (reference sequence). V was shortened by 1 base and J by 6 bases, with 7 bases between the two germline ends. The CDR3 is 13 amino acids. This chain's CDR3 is CASSLGSPNEQFF. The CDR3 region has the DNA TGTGCCAGCAGCTTAGGTAGCCCCAATGAGCAGTTCTTC.

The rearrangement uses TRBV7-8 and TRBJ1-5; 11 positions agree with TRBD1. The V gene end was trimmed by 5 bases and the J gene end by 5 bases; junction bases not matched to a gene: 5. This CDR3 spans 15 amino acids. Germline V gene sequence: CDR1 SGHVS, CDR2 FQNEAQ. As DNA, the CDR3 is TGTGCCAGCAGCCACGGGACAGGGGGGTATCAGCCCCAGCATTTT. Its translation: CASSHGTGGYQPQHF.

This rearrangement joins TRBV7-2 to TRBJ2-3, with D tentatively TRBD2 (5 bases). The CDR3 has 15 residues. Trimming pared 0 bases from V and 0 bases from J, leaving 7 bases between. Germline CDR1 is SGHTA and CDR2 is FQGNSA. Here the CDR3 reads CASSLAIASTDTQYF. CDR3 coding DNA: TGTGCCAGCAGCTTAGCGATAGCGAGCACAGATACGCAGTATTTT.

CDR3 coding DNA: TGTGCCAGCAGTGGGACAGGGGTCAATCAGCCCCAGCATTTT. It yields the protein CASSGTGVNQPQHF. The chain employs TRBV25-1 and TRBJ1-5; TRBD1 aligns across 9 bases. Looked up from germline, CDR1 is MGHDK and CDR2 is SYGVNS. Germline trimming cut 4 bases from V and 3 bases from J; bases unmatched to any gene: 1. CDR3 size: 14 residues.

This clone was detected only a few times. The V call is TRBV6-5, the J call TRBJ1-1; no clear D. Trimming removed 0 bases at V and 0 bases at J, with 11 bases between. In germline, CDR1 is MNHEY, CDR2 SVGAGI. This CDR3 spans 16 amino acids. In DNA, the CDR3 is TGTGCCAGCAGTTACTCGATGCCACTTTTGAACACTGAAGCTTTCTTT. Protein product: CASSYSMPLLNTEAFF.

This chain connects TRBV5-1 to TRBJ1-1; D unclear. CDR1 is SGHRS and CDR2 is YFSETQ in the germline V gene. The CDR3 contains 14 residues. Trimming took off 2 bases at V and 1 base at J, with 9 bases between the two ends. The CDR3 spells CASSLALTNTEAFF. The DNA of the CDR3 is TGCGCCAGCAGCTTAGCACTCACGAACACTGAAGCTTTCTTT.

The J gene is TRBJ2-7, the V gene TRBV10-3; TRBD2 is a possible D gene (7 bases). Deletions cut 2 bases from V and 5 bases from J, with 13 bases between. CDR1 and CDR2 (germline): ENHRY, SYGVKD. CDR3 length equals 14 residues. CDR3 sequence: CAISEGGGANEQYF. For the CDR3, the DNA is TGTGCCATCAGTGAGGGTGGGGGGGCCAACGAGCAGTACTTC.

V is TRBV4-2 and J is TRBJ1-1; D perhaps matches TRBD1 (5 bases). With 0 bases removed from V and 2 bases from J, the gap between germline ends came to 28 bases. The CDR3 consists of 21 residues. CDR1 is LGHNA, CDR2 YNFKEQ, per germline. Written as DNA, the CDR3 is TGTGCCAGCAGCCAAGAACTTCGTATAGGACATATACTCCTCCCAAACACTGAAGCTTTCTTT. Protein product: CASSQELRIGHILLPNTEAFF.

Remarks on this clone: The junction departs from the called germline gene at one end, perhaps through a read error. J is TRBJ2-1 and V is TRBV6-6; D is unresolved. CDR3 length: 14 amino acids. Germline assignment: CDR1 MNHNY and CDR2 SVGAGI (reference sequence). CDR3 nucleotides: TGTGCCAGCAGACTTCCGTCTCGCCCCAATGGGCAGTTCTTC. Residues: CASRLPSRPNGQFF.

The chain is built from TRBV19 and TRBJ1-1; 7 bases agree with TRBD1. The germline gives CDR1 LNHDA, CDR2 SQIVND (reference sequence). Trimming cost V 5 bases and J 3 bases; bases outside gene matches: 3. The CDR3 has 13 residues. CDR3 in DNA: TGTGCCAGTAGTCCCGACAGGGACACTGAAGCTTTCTTT. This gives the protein CASSPDRDTEAFF.

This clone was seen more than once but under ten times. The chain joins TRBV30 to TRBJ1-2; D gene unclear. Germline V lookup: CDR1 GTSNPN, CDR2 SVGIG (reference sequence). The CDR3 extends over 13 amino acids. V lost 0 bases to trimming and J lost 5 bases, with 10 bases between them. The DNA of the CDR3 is TGTGCCTGGAGTGTAGCCAGAGGATATGGCTACACCTTC. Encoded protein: CAWSVARGYGYTF.

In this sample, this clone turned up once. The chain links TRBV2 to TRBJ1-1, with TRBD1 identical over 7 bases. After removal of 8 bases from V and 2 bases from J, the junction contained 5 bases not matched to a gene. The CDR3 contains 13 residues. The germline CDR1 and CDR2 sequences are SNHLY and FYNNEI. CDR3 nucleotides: TGTGCCAGCCTAGGGACAGAAAACACTGAAGCTTTCTTT. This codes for CASLGTENTEAFF.

The CDR3 protein is CASSLFRDRVEGYTF. The CDR3 nucleotides read TGTGCCAGCAGTCTATTCCGGGACAGGGTAGAAGGCTACACCTTC. The chain is built from TRBV27 and TRBJ1-2; 9 positions agree with TRBD1. The CDR3 runs 15 residues. J gave up 8 bases and V 5 bases, and 12 bases lay outside the gene matches. Germline loops: CDR1 MNHEY, CDR2 SMNVEV (reference sequence).

The CDR3 DNA is TGTGCCAGCAGCGTAGATCCTAGCGGGGGGAATGAGCAGTTCTTC. As protein: CASSVDPSGGNEQFF. This chain links TRBV9 with TRBJ2-1; TRBD2 agrees at 11 bases. The CDR3 covers 15 residues. CDR1 SGDLS and CDR2 YYNGEE come from the germline V gene. V trimming: 0 bases; J trimming: 7 bases; junction bases outside the gene matches: 3. The full variable domain, completed using reference TRBV9 and TRBJ2-1, is DSGVTQTPKHLITATGQRVTLRCSPRSGDLSVYWYQQSLDQGLQFLIQYYNGEERAKGNILERFSAQQFPDLHSELNLSSLELGDSALYFCASSVDPSGGNEQFFGPGTRLTVL.

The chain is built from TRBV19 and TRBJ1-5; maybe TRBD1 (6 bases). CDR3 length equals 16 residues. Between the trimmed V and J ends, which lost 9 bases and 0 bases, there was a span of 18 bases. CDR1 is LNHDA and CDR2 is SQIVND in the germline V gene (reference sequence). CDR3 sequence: CASDPVTGLSNQPQHF. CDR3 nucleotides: TGTGCCAGCGACCCGGTAACAGGGCTTAGCAATCAGCCCCAGCATTTT.

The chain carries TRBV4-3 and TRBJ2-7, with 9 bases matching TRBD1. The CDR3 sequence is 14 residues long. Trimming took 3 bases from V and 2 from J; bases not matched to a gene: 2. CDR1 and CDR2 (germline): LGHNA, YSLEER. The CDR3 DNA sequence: TGCGCCAGCAGCCAGGACAGGGGTACCTACGAGCAGTACTTC. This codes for CASSQDRGTYEQYF.

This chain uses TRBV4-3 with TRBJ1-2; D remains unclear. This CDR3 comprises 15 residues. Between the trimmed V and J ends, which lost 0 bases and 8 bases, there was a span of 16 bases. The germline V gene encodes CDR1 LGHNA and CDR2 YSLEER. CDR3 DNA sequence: TGCGCCAGCAGCCAAGATCACACGAGGCGATGGGGCTACACCTTC. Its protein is CASSQDHTRRWGYTF.

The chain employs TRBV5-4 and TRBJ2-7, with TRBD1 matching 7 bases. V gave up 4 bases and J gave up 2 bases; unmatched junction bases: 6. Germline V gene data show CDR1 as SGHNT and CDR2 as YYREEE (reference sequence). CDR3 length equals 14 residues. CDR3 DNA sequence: TGTGCCAGCAGCCAGGGGGAATCCCCCTACGAGCAGTACTTC. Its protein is CASSQGESPYEQYF.

CDR3 region: CASSSHTGPNSPLHF. The CDR3 nucleotides are TGTGCCAGCAGCTCCCATACAGGGCCGAATTCACCCCTCCACTTT. The chain carries TRBV7-2 and TRBJ1-6; possibly TRBD1 for D (6 bases). CDR1 and CDR2 from the germline V gene are SGHTA and FQGNSA. The CDR3 covers 15 residues. Trimming removed 4 bases at V and 7 bases at J, with 14 bases between.

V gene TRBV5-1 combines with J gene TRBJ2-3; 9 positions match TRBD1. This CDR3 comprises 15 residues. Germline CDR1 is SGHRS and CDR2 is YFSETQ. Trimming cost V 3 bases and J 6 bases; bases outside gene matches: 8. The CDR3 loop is CASSSRGQGRDTQYF. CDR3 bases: TGCGCCAGCAGCTCGCGCGGACAGGGGAGGGATACGCAGTATTTT.

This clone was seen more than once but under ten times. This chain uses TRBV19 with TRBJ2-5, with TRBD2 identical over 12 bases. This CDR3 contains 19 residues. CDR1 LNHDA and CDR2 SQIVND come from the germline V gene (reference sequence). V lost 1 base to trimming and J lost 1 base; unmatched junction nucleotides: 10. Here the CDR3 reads CASSIAGASGGALQETQYF. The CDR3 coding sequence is TGTGCCAGTAGTATAGCCGGGGCTAGCGGGGGGGCCCTCCAAGAGACCCAGTACTTC.

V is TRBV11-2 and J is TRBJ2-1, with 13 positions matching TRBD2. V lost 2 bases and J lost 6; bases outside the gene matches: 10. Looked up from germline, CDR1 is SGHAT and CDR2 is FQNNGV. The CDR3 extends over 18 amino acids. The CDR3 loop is CASSLSGPRTSGGNEQFF. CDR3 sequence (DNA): TGTGCCAGCAGCTTATCAGGTCCGCGGACTAGCGGGGGCAATGAGCAGTTCTTC.

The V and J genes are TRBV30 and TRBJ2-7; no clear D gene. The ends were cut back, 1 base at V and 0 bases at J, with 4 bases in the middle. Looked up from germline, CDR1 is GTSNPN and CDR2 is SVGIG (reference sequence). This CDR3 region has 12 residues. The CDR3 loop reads CAWSGASYEQYF. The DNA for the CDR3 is TGTGCCTGGAGTGGGGCCTCCTACGAGCAGTACTTC.